Shown below are 4 T cell receptor beta chains from a single sample sequenced in a study of glioma-infiltrating T cells. TCR alpha and beta CDR3 regions were amplified from RNA using iRepertoire nested multiplex PCR. Using its own MiXCR run on the multiplex PCR reads, TCRdb lists one record per CDR3 protein. Among roughly 190,000 distinct CDR3 sequences listed, 32% were seen once. Source material: glioma tissue, nonneoplastic brain tissue, or PBMCs (not recorded which). The receptor set was obtained from a human donor with low-grade glioma or glioblastoma, undergoing nonglioma brain surgery, or in good health (not recorded which).

The sample holds many counts of this clonotype. J is TRBJ2-7 and V is TRBV2; D ambiguous. The CDR3 loop spans 12 amino acids. V lost 6 bases and J lost 2, with 8 bases in between. CDR1 is SNHLY and CDR2 is FYNNEI in the germline V gene. The CDR3 sequence is CASSGRAYEQYF. The CDR3 region has the DNA TGTGCCAGCAGCGGAAGGGCCTACGAGCAGTACTTC.

Details on this clonotype: This may arise from a read error, as a much more abundant clone is one base away. The chain joins TRBV19 to TRBJ2-7, with D possibly matching TRBD2 (5 bases). This CDR3 is 14 amino acids long. Germline CDR1 is LNHDA and CDR2 is SQIVND (reference sequence). CDR3 in DNA: TGTGCCTCCTCCCCCTCACGGGGATACTACGCGCAGTACTTC. Its protein product is CASSPSRGYYAQYF.

The V call is TRBV29-1, the J call TRBJ2-1; D perhaps matches TRBD1 (7 bases). The V end was cut by 7 bases, the J end by 2 bases, with 15 bases between. CDR3 length: 14 residues. The germline V gene encodes CDR1 SQVTM and CDR2 ANQGSEA. The CDR3 DNA follows: TGCAGCGCCGCTCAGGGGGGCCCCTACAATGAGCAGTTCTTC. Its translation: CSAAQGGPYNEQFF.

This clonotype appeared many times. J is TRBJ2-7 and V is TRBV6-1, with 9 bases fitting TRBD1. Germline CDR1 and CDR2: MNHNS and SASEGT. The J segment lost 3 bases and the V segment lost 7 bases, leaving 10 bases of the junction unmatched. The CDR3 extends over 15 amino acids. CDR3: CASKGTGFANYEQYF. The CDR3 nucleotides are TGTGCCAGCAAGGGGACAGGGTTTGCTAACTACGAGCAGTACTTC.